Below, 12 T cell receptor beta chains from the same sample are listed, as sequenced in a study of blood T cell repertoires in COVID-19. TCRdb keeps only in-frame clones here, not all; method: immunoSEQ multiplex PCR. This sample yields 250,000 to 300,000 clones, of which about 91% are seen a single time; under 15% belongs to the top ten. The sequencing input was peripheral blood. These receptor sequences come from a woman aged 60-70 years with acute or convalescent COVID-19.

The rearrangement uses TRBV19 and TRBJ1-5, with 12 nucleotides matching TRBD1. This CDR3 contains 17 residues. Germline CDR1 and CDR2: LNHDA and SQIVND (reference sequence). Trimming at V came to 5 bases and at J to 5 bases, leaving 10 bases not matched to a gene. The CDR3 DNA follows: TGTGCCAGTAGTTTCCACCCGGGACAGGGGGCCGATCAGCCCCAGCATTTT. Translated: CASSFHPGQGADQPQHF.

The rearrangement joins TRBV7-3 to TRBJ2-5; D perhaps matches TRBD2 (5 bases). The CDR3 contains 13 residues. Germline V lookup: CDR1 SGHTA, CDR2 FQGTGA. V shed 5 bases and J shed 3 bases, with 10 bases lying between them. CDR3 nucleotide sequence: TGTGCCAGCAGCCCGGGAAGGGAAGAGACCCAGTACTTC. Its protein is CASSPGREETQYF.

The chain combines TRBV7-8 with TRBJ1-5, with TRBD1 matching 11 bases. The V and J ends lost 3 bases and 7 bases, in that order; junction bases with no gene match: 8. The CDR3 is 16 amino acids. Germline CDR1 reads SGHVS; CDR2 reads FQNEAQ. CDR3 sequence: CASSLPGTGGVQPQHF. DNA for the CDR3: TGTGCCAGCAGCTTGCCCGGGACAGGGGGTGTACAGCCCCAGCATTTT. The full variable domain, in which reference TRBV7-8 and TRBJ1-5 provide the parts outside the CDR3, is GAGVSQSPRYKVAKRGQDVALRCDPISGHVSLFWYQQALGQGPEFLTYFQNEAQLDKSGLPSDRFFAERPEGSVSTLKIQRTQQEDSAVYLCASSLPGTGGVQPQHFGDGTRLSIL.

The J gene is TRBJ2-7, the V gene TRBV9; the D gene is possibly TRBD1 (6 bases). Germline CDR1 is SGDLS and CDR2 is YYNGEE. The length of the CDR3 is 14 residues. Trimming removed 3 bases from V and 9 bases from J, with 19 bases in between. The CDR3 sequence: CASSEQGSLRGQYF. The CDR3 coding sequence is TGTGCCAGCAGCGAACAGGGCTCCTTGCGAGGGCAGTACTTC.

This clone came up a few times. The chain carries TRBV30 and TRBJ1-2, with D possibly matching TRBD1 (5 bases). V was shortened by 1 base and J by 6 bases, with 6 bases between the two germline ends. The CDR3 is 11 amino acids. Germline V gene data show CDR1 as GTSNPN and CDR2 as SVGIG (reference sequence). In DNA, the CDR3 is TGTGCCTGGAGTGGCAGGGATGGCTACACCTTC. As protein: CAWSGRDGYTF.

The V gene is TRBV28, the J gene TRBJ2-7; the D gene is possibly TRBD2 (5 bases). Germline V CDR1 and CDR2: MDHEN, SYDVKM. This CDR3 spans 14 amino acids. With 9 bases removed from V and 2 bases from J, the gap between germline ends came to 17 bases. CDR3 DNA: TGTGCCAGTGAGGACGTCAGTAGCGCCTACGAGCAGTACTTC. Amino acids: CASEDVSSAYEQYF.

The chain combines TRBV28 with TRBJ1-2; D not certain. V lost 3 bases and J 8 bases, leaving 13 bases between the germline ends. The CDR3 sequence is 13 residues long. CDR1 MDHEN and CDR2 SYDVKM come from the germline V gene. The CDR3 nucleotides are TGTGCCAGCAGTTTTCGGCGAGGAGGCGGCTACACCTTC. Translated: CASSFRRGGGYTF.

This clone has a handful of counts. The chain uses TRBV28 and TRBJ2-7, with a weak D call TRBD2 (7 bases). V was shortened by 8 bases and J by 7 bases, with 15 bases between the two germline ends. This CDR3 contains 12 residues. Germline loops: CDR1 MDHEN, CDR2 SYDVKM. This CDR3 is CASGRGREEQYF. As DNA, the CDR3 is TGTGCCAGCGGGAGGGGGAGAGAGGAGCAGTACTTC.

The chain links TRBV27 to TRBJ2-7; D is unclear. This CDR3 contains 11 residues. CDR1 is MNHEY and CDR2 is SMNVEV in the germline V gene (reference sequence). V was shortened by 4 bases and J by 3 bases, with 4 bases between the two germline ends. The CDR3 protein is CASSSVYEQYF. The CDR3 DNA reads TGTGCCAGCAGTTCGGTCTACGAGCAGTACTTC.

The chain combines TRBV27 with TRBJ2-2, with TRBD1 matching 8 bases. The junction had 4 bases not matched to a gene; V was cut back by 3 bases and J by 4 bases. The CDR3 is 15 residues long. CDR1 and CDR2 from the germline V gene are MNHEY and SMNVEV (reference sequence). In nucleotides, the CDR3 is TGTGCCAGCAGTTTCAGGGGGCCGGGCACCGGGGAGCTGTTTTTT. This codes for CASSFRGPGTGELFF.

V is TRBV7-2 and J is TRBJ1-5; 7 bases map to TRBD1. CDR1 SGHTA and CDR2 FQGNSA come from the germline V gene. V lost 2 bases, J lost 1 base, and 8 bases stayed unmatched. CDR3 size: 17 residues. The CDR3 DNA sequence: TGTGCCAGCAGCTTACGAGGGGGCCTCACAAGCAATCAGCCCCAGCATTTT. Amino acid sequence: CASSLRGGLTSNQPQHF.

This clone was detected only once. The rearrangement uses TRBV19 and TRBJ1-3; the D gene is possibly TRBD1 (5 bases). The germline gives CDR1 LNHDA, CDR2 SQIVND (reference sequence). The CDR3 runs to 14 residues. The ends were cut back, 8 bases at V and 0 bases at J, with 11 bases in the middle. CDR3 loop: CASSFGGSGNTIYF. The CDR3 bases are TGTGCCAGTTCTTTCGGGGGCTCTGGAAACACCATATATTTT.